These 24 T cell receptor beta chains were sequenced from one sample in a study of blood T cell repertoires in COVID-19. TCRdb's copy holds only in-frame clones and misses some; the assay was immunoSEQ multiplex PCR. The table lists fewer than 110,000 clones, roughly 92% of them singletons, with around 5% in the top ten. Sequencing input: peripheral blood. The receptors were sampled from a man aged 45-65 years with active COVID-19.

The chain couples TRBV27 to TRBJ2-1, with 12 bases matching TRBD2. This CDR3 comprises 16 residues. V lost 5 bases, J lost 10 bases, and 12 bases stayed unmatched. Germline lookup yields CDR1 MNHEY and CDR2 SMNVEV (reference sequence). DNA for the CDR3: TGTGCCAGCAGTCTCCGGGGACTAGCGGGTTTGGTCGAGCAGTTCTTC. Its translation is CASSLRGLAGLVEQFF.

J is TRBJ1-1 and V is TRBV19; 7 positions agree with TRBD1. Germline V gives CDR1 LNHDA, CDR2 SQIVND (reference sequence). Unmatched junction bases numbered 9, after V lost 5 bases and J lost 9 bases. This CDR3 comprises 13 residues. The DNA of the CDR3 is TGTGCCAGTAGTCGGGACAGATACTTCCAAGCTTTCTTT. It translates to CASSRDRYFQAFF.

The chain has TRBV4-1 and TRBJ1-2; D is perhaps TRBD1 (5 bases). The CDR3 is 18 residues long. The V gene lost 3 bases and the J gene lost 0 bases, with 20 bases spanning the gap. CDR1 and CDR2 (germline): MGHRA, YSYEKL. CDR3 amino acids: CASSHLAPGLKTNYGYTF. The CDR3 coding sequence is TGCGCCAGCAGCCATCTGGCTCCGGGACTAAAGACTAACTATGGCTACACCTTC.

The chain joins TRBV5-1 to TRBJ2-5; weak D call: TRBD2 (6 bases). The CDR3 consists of 15 residues. Germline assignment: CDR1 SGHRS and CDR2 YFSETQ. Trimming took 4 bases from V and 5 from J, leaving 18 bases between them. The CDR3 DNA reads as TGCGCCAGCAGCCTTCAATCGGGACTCAGCGAGACCCAGTACTTC. Translated, it gives CASSLQSGLSETQYF.

The chain is built from TRBV11-2 and TRBJ2-2; D gene uncertain. Trimming cost V 1 base and J 6 bases, with 6 bases left between them. Germline values: CDR1 SGHAT, CDR2 FQNNGV. CDR3 length: 13 amino acids. The DNA for the CDR3 is TGTGCCAGCAGCTTAGTGTCCTCCGGGGAGCTGTTTTTT. As protein: CASSLVSSGELFF.

This sequence joins TRBV18 and TRBJ2-7, with 7 bases identical to TRBD2. V lost 3 bases, J lost 2 bases, and 4 bases stayed unmatched. Germline CDR1 KGHSH, CDR2 LQKENI. The CDR3 totals 14 residues. The DNA for the CDR3 is TGTGCCAGCTCACCTCGGGACTACCCCTACGAGCAGTACTTC. Translating it yields CASSPRDYPYEQYF.

The V and J genes are TRBV5-1 and TRBJ2-7; 8 nucleotides agree with TRBD2. Losses at the gene ends were 4 bases for V and 3 bases for J; bases not matched to a gene: 6. Germline V gene data show CDR1 as SGHRS and CDR2 as YFSETQ. The CDR3 is made up of 14 amino acids. CDR3 region: CASSTTSGIYEQYF. The CDR3 region has the DNA TGCGCCAGCAGCACAACTAGCGGAATCTACGAGCAGTACTTC.

DNA of the CDR3: TGTGCCAGCAGTCGCCGACAGGGGGCGGGTGAGCAGTACTTC. As protein: CASSRRQGAGEQYF. The chain recombines TRBV6-6 with TRBJ2-7, with 10 bases that match TRBD1. Germline trimming cut 5 bases from V and 7 bases from J; bases unmatched to any gene: 8. The CDR3 length is 14 residues. The germline CDR1 and CDR2 sequences are MNHNY and SVGAGI (reference sequence).

The V and J genes are TRBV5-4 and TRBJ2-5, with D uncertain. V was pared by 0 bases and J by 5 bases, with 11 bases between. CDR1 is SGHNT and CDR2 is YYREEE in the germline V gene (reference sequence). This CDR3 region has 14 residues. CDR3 amino acids: CASSLGVGRETQYF. The CDR3 DNA follows: TGTGCCAGCAGCTTGGGCGTGGGCCGGGAGACCCAGTACTTC.

CDR3 residues: CASSEGSSYNEQFF. The CDR3 DNA reads as TGTGCCAGCAGTGAAGGTAGCTCCTACAATGAGCAGTTCTTC. J is TRBJ2-1 and V is TRBV6-1; no firm D call. With 1 base removed from V and 0 bases from J, the gap between germline ends came to 4 bases. Germline CDR1 MNHNS, CDR2 SASEGT. This CDR3 has 14 amino acids.

J is TRBJ1-1 and V is TRBV21-1; the listed D gene, TRBD1, was not tested against the DNA. TRBV21-1 is tagged as a pseudogene. This CDR3 has 14 residues. CDR3 sequence (DNA): TGTGCCAGCAGCAAAACAGGGACGAACACTGAAGCTTTCTTT. This gives the protein CASSKTGTNTEAFF.

The gene calls are TRBV29-1 and TRBJ1-1; 9 bases fit TRBD1. The germline V gene encodes CDR1 SQVTM and CDR2 ANQGSEA. The junction had 2 bases not matched to a gene; V was cut back by 4 bases and J by 2 bases. This CDR3 spans 13 amino acids. The CDR3 reads CSVVGQGNTEAFF. CDR3 in DNA: TGCAGCGTTGTGGGACAGGGCAACACTGAAGCTTTCTTT.

The chain joins TRBV19 to TRBJ1-2, with 9 nucleotides matching TRBD1. The CDR3 is 14 amino acids. V gave up 7 bases and J gave up 5 bases; unmatched junction bases: 8. Looked up from germline, CDR1 is LNHDA and CDR2 is SQIVND (reference sequence). The DNA for the CDR3 is TGTGCCAGTACTCGGGACAGGGAAGGTTATGGCTACACCTTC. Translated: CASTRDREGYGYTF.

CDR3 bases: TGTGCCAGCAGCTTGCCCTCGGGGACTAGCGGCTACAATGAGCAGTTCTTC. Translating it yields CASSLPSGTSGYNEQFF. The rearrangement joins TRBV7-9 to TRBJ2-1, with 11 bases lining up with TRBD2. Germline loops: CDR1 SEHNR, CDR2 FQNEAQ (reference sequence). The V gene end was trimmed by 3 bases and the J gene end by 3 bases; junction bases not matched to a gene: 7. There are 17 residues in the CDR3.

The chain recombines TRBV19 with TRBJ1-2; perhaps TRBD1 as D (6 bases). V shed 6 bases and J shed 0 bases, with 11 bases lying between them. The CDR3 is made up of 14 amino acids. CDR1 LNHDA and CDR2 SQIVND come from the germline V gene (reference sequence). The CDR3 region is CASRPGQANYGYTF. The CDR3 bases are TGTGCCAGTAGGCCGGGACAAGCTAACTATGGCTACACCTTC.

The rearrangement joins TRBV6-5 to TRBJ2-7; TRBD1 aligns across 7 bases. Germline lookup yields CDR1 MNHEY and CDR2 SVGAGI. With 7 bases clipped from V and 5 bases from J, the junction kept 8 bases outside the gene matches. This CDR3 region has 13 residues. CDR3 sequence reads: CASKTGFIHEQYF. Written as DNA, the CDR3 is TGTGCCAGCAAGACAGGGTTTATTCACGAGCAGTACTTC.

The V and J genes are TRBV28 and TRBJ2-7; 9 bases agree with TRBD1. CDR3 length: 15 residues. Looked up from germline, CDR1 is MDHEN and CDR2 is SYDVKM. Trimming cost V 5 bases and J 0 bases; bases outside gene matches: 5. This CDR3 is CASSATGGDSYEQYF. For the CDR3, the DNA is TGTGCCAGCAGTGCGACAGGGGGTGACTCCTACGAGCAGTACTTC.

The chain recombines TRBV19 with TRBJ2-1; D is perhaps TRBD1 (5 bases). Germline values: CDR1 LNHDA, CDR2 SQIVND (reference sequence). V lost 0 bases and J 8 bases, leaving 11 bases between the germline ends. The CDR3 spans 14 residues. CDR3 protein: CASSIELGPYEQFF. The CDR3 DNA sequence: TGTGCCAGTAGTATAGAATTGGGGCCCTATGAGCAGTTCTTC.

This rearrangement joins TRBV7-2 to TRBJ2-2; no reliable D call. The germline CDR1 and CDR2 sequences are SGHTA and FQGNSA. This CDR3 region has 14 residues. V was pared by 6 bases and J by 1 base, with 9 bases between. The CDR3 nucleotides are TGTGCCAGCAGTTCGCGGTGGAACACCGGGGAGCTGTTTTTT. This encodes CASSSRWNTGELFF.

This chain uses TRBV6-6 with TRBJ1-1; weak D call: TRBD1 (5 bases). The length of the CDR3 is 15 residues. Per germline, CDR1 MNHNY and CDR2 SVGAGI (reference sequence). Trimming pared 7 bases from V and 3 bases from J, leaving 18 bases between. CDR3 in amino acids: CASTYPQGQDTEAFF. The CDR3 DNA reads as TGTGCCAGCACCTACCCCCAGGGTCAGGACACTGAAGCTTTCTTT.

The V gene is TRBV19, the J gene TRBJ2-3, with 11 bases aligning to TRBD2. The CDR3 consists of 15 residues. Germline V CDR1 and CDR2: LNHDA, SQIVND (reference sequence). V was clipped by 6 bases and J by 2 bases; unmatched bases: 4. The CDR3, as DNA: TGTGCCAGTAGCAGACTAGCGGGGAACACAGATACGCAGTATTTT. Its translation: CASSRLAGNTDTQYF.

The chain recombines TRBV19 with TRBJ2-7, with 7 bases aligning to TRBD1. CDR1 and CDR2 (germline): LNHDA, SQIVND (reference sequence). The CDR3 runs to 13 residues. The V and J ends lost 5 bases and 1 base, in that order; junction bases with no gene match: 2. CDR3: CASSETGSYEQYF. CDR3 coding DNA: TGTGCCAGTAGTGAGACAGGGTCCTACGAGCAGTACTTC. Together with reference TRBV19 and TRBJ2-7, the CDR3 gives the full variable domain: DGGITQSPKYLFRKEGQNVTLSCEQNLNHDAMYWYRQDPGQGLRLIYYSQIVNDFQKGDIAEGYSVSREKKESFPLTVTSAQKNPTAFYLCASSETGSYEQYFGPGTRLTVT.

The chain employs TRBV28 and TRBJ1-2, with 10 bases fitting TRBD1. Germline-derived CDR1 and CDR2 are MDHEN and SYDVKM. V lost 6 bases, J lost 1 base, and 8 bases stayed unmatched. This CDR3 is 16 amino acids long. CDR3 DNA: TGTGCCAGCAGCAAAAGGGACAGGGGAGTTAACTATGGCTACACCTTC. Its protein product is CASSKRDRGVNYGYTF.

The J gene is TRBJ2-1, the V gene TRBV7-3; perhaps TRBD2 as D (6 bases). The CDR3 loop spans 14 amino acids. The ends were cut back, 4 bases at V and 4 bases at J, with 11 bases in the middle. Germline V gives CDR1 SGHTA, CDR2 FQGTGA. For the CDR3, the DNA is TGTGCCAGCAGCTACCGGGAGTCTTACAATGAGCAGTTCTTC. It specifies CASSYRESYNEQFF.